The clone carrying this TCR beta chain was counted many times. Its target is not known. The sample belongs to a study of T-cell memory formation after mild COVID-19. The CDR3 has 15 residues. The germline CDR1 and CDR2 sequences are LGHNA and YNFKEQ. V lost 1 base, J lost 4 bases, and 10 bases lay in between. Using constant-segment primers, 5'RACE produced TCR alpha and TCR beta cDNA libraries carrying sample barcodes and UMIs. TCRdb re-called the 5' RACE reads with MiXCR, one entry per CDR3 protein. The sample holds more than 75,000 distinct CDR3 sequences, around a quarter seen once. Study conclusions and caveats: Researchers report contracting CD4+ clones mostly in CM and EM, with CD8+ clones in EMRA.

The chain has TRBV4-2 and TRBJ2-2, with D perhaps matching TRBD2 (5 bases). The clonotype was recovered from a man between 18 and 35 years old who had mild COVID-19 (a few samples of this study predate the infection). Cell type and time point are not known. The sample taken for sequencing was PBMCs or a T cell subset sorted from them (not recorded which). The chain's CDR3 is CASSQGASPTGELFF. As DNA, the CDR3 is TGTGCCAGCAGCCAAGGGGCTAGCCCCACCGGGGAGCTGTTTTTT.